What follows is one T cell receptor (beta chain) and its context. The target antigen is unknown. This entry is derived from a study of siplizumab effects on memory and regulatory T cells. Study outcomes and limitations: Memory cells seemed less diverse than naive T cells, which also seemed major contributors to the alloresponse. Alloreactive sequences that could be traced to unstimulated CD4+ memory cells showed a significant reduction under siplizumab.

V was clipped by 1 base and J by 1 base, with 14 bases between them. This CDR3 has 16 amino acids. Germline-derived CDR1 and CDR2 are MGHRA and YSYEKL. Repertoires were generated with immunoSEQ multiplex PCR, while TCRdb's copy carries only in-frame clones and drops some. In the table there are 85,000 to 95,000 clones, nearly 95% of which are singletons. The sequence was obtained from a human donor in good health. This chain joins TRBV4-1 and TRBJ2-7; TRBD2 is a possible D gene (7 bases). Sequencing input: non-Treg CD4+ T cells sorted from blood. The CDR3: CASSQGGGGLSYEQYF. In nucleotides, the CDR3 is TGCGCCAGCAGCCAAGGGGGCGGGGGCCTGTCCTACGAGCAGTACTTC.